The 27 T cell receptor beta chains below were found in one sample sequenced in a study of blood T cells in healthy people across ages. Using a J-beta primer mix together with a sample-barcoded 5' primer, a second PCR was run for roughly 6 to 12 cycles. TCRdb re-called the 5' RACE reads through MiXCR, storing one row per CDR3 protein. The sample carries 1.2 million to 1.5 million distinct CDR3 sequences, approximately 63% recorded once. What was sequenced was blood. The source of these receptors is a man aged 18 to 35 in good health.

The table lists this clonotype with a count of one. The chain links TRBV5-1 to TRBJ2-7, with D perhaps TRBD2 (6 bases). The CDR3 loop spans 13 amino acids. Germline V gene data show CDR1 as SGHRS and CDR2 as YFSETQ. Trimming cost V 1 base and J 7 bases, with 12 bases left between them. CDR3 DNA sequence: TGCGCCAGCAGCTTGAGCGGGCGTTGGGAGCAGTACTTC. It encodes CASSLSGRWEQYF.

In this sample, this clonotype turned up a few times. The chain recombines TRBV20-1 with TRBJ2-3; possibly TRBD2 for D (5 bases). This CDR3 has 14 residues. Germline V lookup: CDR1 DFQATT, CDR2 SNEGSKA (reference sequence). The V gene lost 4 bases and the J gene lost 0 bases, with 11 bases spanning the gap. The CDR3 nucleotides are TGCAGTGCTAAAGGGCGGACTAGCACAGATACGCAGTATTTT. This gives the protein CSAKGRTSTDTQYF.

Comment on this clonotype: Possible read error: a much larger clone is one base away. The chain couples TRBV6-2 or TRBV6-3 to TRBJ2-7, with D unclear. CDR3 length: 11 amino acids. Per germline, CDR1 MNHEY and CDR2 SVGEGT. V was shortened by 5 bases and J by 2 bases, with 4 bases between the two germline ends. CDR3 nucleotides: TGTGCCAGCAGTAAACCCTACGAGCAGTACTTC. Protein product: CASSKPYEQYF.

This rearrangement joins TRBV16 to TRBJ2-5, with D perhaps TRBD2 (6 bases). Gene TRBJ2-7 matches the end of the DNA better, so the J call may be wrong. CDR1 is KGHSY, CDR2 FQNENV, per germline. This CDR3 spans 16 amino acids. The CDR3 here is CASSQSGGRDSYEQYF. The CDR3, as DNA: TGTGCCAGCAGCCAATCTGGTGGGCGGGACTCCTACGAGCAGTACTTC.

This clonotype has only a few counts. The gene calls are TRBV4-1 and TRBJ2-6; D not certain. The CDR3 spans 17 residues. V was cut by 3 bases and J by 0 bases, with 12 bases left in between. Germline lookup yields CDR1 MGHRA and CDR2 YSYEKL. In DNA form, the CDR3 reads TGCGCCAGCAGCCAGGCCTCCCGGATCTCTGGGGCCAACGTCCTGACTTTC. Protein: CASSQASRISGANVLTF.

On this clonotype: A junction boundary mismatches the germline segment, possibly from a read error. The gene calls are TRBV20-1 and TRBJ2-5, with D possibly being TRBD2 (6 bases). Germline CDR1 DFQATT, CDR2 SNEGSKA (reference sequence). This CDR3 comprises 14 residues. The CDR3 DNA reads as TGCAATGCTAGAGTCGGCGGGGCCGGAGAGACCCAGTACTTC. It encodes CNARVGGAGETQYF.

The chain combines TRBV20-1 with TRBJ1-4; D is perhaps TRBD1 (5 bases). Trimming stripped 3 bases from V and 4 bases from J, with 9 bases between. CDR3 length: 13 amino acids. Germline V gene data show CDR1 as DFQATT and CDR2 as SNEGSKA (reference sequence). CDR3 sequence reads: CSARGPLNEKLFF. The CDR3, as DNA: TGCAGTGCTAGGGGACCGCTTAATGAAAAACTGTTTTTT.

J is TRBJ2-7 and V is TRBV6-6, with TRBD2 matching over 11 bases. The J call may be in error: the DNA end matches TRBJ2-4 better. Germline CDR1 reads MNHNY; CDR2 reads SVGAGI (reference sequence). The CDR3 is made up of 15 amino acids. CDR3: CASSPPTSGGDIQYF. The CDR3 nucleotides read TGTGCCAGCAGCCCCCCTACTAGCGGGGGAGACATTCAGTACTTC.

In nucleotides, the CDR3 is TGTGCCAGCAGTTTAAAAGGGTCAGAGGCAGATACGCAGTATTTT. Protein: CASSLKGSEADTQYF. The chain carries TRBV12-3 or TRBV12-4 and TRBJ2-3; no firm D call. The V end lost 2 bases, the J end lost 4 bases, and 13 bases lay between the germline ends. This CDR3 region has 15 residues.

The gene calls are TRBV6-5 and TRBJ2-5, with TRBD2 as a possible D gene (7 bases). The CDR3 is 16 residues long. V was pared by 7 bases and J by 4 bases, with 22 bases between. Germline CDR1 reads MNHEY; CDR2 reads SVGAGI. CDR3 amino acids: CASTYGGRKGRETQYF. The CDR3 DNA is TGTGCCAGCACCTACGGGGGGCGAAAGGGACGAGAGACCCAGTACTTC.

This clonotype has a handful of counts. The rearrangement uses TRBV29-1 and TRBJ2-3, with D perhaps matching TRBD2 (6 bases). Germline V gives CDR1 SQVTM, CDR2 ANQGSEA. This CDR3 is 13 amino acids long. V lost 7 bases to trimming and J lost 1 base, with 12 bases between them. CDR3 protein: CSGAGIRTDTQYF. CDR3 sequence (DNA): TGCAGCGGGGCGGGAATACGCACAGATACGCAGTATTTT.

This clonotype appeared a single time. The CDR3 bases are TGTGCCATCCTTTTGGACAGCTCCTACAATGAGCAGTTCTTC. Translation gives CAILLDSSYNEQFF. This sequence joins TRBV2 and TRBJ2-1, with D perhaps TRBD1 (6 bases). Trimming shortened V by 10 bases and J by 0 bases, and 13 bases separated the two germline ends. Germline CDR1 and CDR2: SNHLY and FYNNEI. This CDR3 region has 14 residues.

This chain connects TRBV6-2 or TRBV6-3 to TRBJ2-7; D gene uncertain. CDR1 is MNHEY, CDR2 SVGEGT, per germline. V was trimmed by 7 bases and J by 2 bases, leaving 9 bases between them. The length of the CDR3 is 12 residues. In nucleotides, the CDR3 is TGTGCCAGCACCCCCTCGGCCTACGAGCAGTACTTC. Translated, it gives CASTPSAYEQYF.

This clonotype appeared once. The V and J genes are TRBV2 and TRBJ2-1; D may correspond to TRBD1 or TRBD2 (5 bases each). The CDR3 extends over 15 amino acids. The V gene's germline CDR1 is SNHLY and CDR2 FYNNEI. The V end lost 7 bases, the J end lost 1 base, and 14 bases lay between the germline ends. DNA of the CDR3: TGTGCCAGCATCTCCGGGACGCGATCCTACAATGAGCAGTTCTTC. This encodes CASISGTRSYNEQFF.

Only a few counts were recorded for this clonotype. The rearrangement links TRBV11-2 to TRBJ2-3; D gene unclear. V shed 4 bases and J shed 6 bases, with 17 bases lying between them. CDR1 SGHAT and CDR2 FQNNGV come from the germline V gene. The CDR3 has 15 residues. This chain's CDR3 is CASSSDFRLEDTQYF. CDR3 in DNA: TGTGCCAGCAGCTCCGACTTCAGGTTGGAGGATACGCAGTATTTT.

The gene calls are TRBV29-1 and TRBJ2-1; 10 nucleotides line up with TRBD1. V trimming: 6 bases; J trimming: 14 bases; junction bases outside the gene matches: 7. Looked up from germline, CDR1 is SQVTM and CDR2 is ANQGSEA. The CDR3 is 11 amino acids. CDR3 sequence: CSVRDRGRKFF. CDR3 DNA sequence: TGCAGCGTAAGAGACAGGGGGCGGAAGTTCTTC.

CDR3 region: CASSEWGSGNEQYF. The DNA for the CDR3 is TGTGCCAGCAGTGAATGGGGTAGCGGTAATGAGCAGTACTTC. The J gene is TRBJ2-7, the V gene TRBV25-1, with D maybe TRBD2 (6 bases). V gave up 1 base and J gave up 7 bases, with 14 bases separating them. Germline V lookup: CDR1 MGHDK, CDR2 SYGVNS. The CDR3 is made up of 14 amino acids.

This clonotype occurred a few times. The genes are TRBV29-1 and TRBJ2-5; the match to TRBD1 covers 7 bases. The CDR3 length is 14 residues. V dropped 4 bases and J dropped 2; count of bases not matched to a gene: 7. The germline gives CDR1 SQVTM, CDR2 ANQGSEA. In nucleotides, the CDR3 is TGCAGCGTTGTCATGGGACAGAAACAAGAGACCCAGTACTTC. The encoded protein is CSVVMGQKQETQYF.

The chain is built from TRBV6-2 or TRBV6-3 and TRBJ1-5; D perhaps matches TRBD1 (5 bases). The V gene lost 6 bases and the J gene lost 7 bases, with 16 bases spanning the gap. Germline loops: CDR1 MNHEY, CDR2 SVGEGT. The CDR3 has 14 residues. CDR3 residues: CASSGGAGVQPQHF. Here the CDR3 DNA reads TGTGCCAGCAGCGGAGGGGCGGGGGTACAGCCCCAGCATTTT.

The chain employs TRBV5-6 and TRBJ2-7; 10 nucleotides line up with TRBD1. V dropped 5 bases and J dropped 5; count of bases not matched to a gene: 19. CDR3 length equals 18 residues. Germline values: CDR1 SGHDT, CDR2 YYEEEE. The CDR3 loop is CASSRDRGPCSSGDEQYF. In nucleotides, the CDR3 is TGTGCCAGCAGTCGGGACAGGGGCCCCTGTTCATCTGGGGACGAGCAGTACTTC.

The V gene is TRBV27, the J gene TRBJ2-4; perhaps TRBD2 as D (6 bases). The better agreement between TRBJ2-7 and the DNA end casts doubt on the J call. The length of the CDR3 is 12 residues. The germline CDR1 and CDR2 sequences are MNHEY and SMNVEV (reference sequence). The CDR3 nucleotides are TGTGCCAGCAGTTTGGTGGAGGGCGAGCAGTACTTC. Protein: CASSLVEGEQYF.

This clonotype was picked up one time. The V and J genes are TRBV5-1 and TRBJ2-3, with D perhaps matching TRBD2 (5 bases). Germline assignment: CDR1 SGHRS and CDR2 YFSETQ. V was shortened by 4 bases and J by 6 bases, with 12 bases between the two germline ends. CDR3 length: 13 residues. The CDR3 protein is CASSGIGGDTQYF. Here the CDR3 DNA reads TGCGCCAGCAGCGGGATAGGAGGCGATACGCAGTATTTT.

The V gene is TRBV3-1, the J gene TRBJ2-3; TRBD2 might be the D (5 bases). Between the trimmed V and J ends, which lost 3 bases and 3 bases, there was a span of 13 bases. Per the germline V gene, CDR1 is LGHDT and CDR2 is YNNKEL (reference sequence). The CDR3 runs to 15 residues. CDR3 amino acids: CASSQEPGVTDTQYF. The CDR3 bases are TGTGCCAGCAGCCAGGAGCCCGGGGTAACAGATACGCAGTATTTT.

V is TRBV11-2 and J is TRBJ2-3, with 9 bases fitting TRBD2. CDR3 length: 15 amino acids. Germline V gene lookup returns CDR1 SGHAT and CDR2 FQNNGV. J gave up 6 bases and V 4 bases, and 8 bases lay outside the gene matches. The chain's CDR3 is CASSSYAGGRDTQYF. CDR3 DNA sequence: TGTGCCAGCAGCTCGTATGCGGGGGGGCGGGATACGCAGTATTTT.

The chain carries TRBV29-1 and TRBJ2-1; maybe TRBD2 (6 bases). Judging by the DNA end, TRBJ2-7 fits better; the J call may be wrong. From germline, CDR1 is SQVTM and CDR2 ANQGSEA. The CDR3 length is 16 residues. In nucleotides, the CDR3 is TGCAGCACTAGCAGGAGGGGTGATAGGTCCTACAATGAGCAGTACTTC. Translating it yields CSTSRRGDRSYNEQYF.

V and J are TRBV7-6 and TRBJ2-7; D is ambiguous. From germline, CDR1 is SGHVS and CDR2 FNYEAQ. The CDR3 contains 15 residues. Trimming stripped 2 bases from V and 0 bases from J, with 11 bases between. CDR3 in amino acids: CASSLSLAGSYEQYF. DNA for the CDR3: TGTGCCAGCAGCTTAAGCTTAGCAGGCTCCTACGAGCAGTACTTC.

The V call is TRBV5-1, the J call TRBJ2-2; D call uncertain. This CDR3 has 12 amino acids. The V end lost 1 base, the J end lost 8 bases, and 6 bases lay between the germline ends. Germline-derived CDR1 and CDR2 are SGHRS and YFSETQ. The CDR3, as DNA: TGCGCCAGCAGCTTGACTGAGGGGGAGCTGTTTTTT. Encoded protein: CASSLTEGELFF.